These T cell receptor beta chains were read from a single sample in a study of early T cells in non-severe SARS-CoV-2 infection. TCRdb re-derived calls from the 5' RACE reads in MiXCR, one entry per CDR3 protein. The sample holds about 77,000 distinct CDR3 sequences, 15% to 20% seen once. Material for sequencing was whole blood. These TCRs come from an adult who was a healthcare worker with PCR-confirmed SARS-CoV-2 infection or an uninfected control (not recorded which). Both conserved end residues are part of each CDR3. D genes are given only for firm matches. Not all rows give a size; the values are once, few, many and, for expanded clones, a class.

cdr3_length: 12; clone_size: .; v_call: TRBV13; d_call: .; j_call: TRBJ2-7; cdr3_nt: TGTGTCAGCAGCTTGACAGGCAGCGAGCAGTACTTC; cdr3_aa: CVSSLTGSEQYF
cdr3_length: 14; clone_size: few; v_call: TRBV27; d_call: .; j_call: TRBJ2-7; cdr3_nt: TGTGCCAGCAGTCTTACAGGGTCTGGGAGAGAGCAGTACTTC; cdr3_aa: CASSLTGSGREQYF
cdr3_length: 14; clone_size: .; v_call: TRBV10-1; d_call: TRBD1; j_call: TRBJ2-1; cdr3_nt: TGCGCCAGCTCCCGGGACAGTGGGGACAATGAGCAGTTCTTC; cdr3_aa: CASSRDSGDNEQFF
cdr3_length: 13; clone_size: .; v_call: TRBV5-1; d_call: .; j_call: TRBJ1-2; cdr3_nt: TGCGCCAGCAGCTTTGACAGTCGCTATGGCTACACCTTC; cdr3_aa: CASSFDSRYGYTF
cdr3_length: 13; clone_size: .; v_call: TRBV5-1; d_call: .; j_call: TRBJ2-7; cdr3_nt: TGCGCCAGCAGCTTTGGAGTTACCTACGAGCAGTACTTC; cdr3_aa: CASSFGVTYEQYF
cdr3_length: 14; clone_size: few; v_call: TRBV18; d_call: .; j_call: TRBJ2-7; cdr3_nt: TGTGCCAGCTCACACAGTAAAGGGTCGTACGAGCAGTACTTC; cdr3_aa: CASSHSKGSYEQYF
cdr3_length: 15; clone_size: few; v_call: TRBV12-3/TRBV12-4; d_call: .; j_call: TRBJ1-1; cdr3_nt: TGTGCCACCTCCGGGGGGCCTACGGGGAACACTGAAGCTTTCTTT; cdr3_aa: CATSGGPTGNTEAFF
cdr3_length: 18; clone_size: few; v_call: TRBV13; d_call: TRBD1; j_call: TRBJ1-1; cdr3_nt: TGTGCCAGCAGCCGTGGGACAGGGGTCTCTTTTTTCTCGACTGAAGCTTTCTTT; cdr3_aa: CASSRGTGVSFFSTEAFF
cdr3_length: 14; clone_size: .; v_call: TRBV20-1; d_call: TRBD2; j_call: TRBJ2-1; cdr3_nt: TGCAGTGCCATACTAGCGGGAGGGCCTGGTGAGCAGTTCTTC; cdr3_aa: CSAILAGGPGEQFF
cdr3_length: 13; clone_size: .; v_call: TRBV14; d_call: .; j_call: TRBJ2-1; cdr3_nt: TGTGCCAGCAGCAAGGGCCAACACAATGAGCAGTTCTTC; cdr3_aa: CASSKGQHNEQFF
cdr3_length: 16; clone_size: .; v_call: TRBV5-1; d_call: .; j_call: TRBJ2-1; cdr3_nt: TGCGCCAGCAGCTTGTTGGGGGGGCGAATACTCAATGAGCAGTTCTTC; cdr3_aa: CASSLLGGRILNEQFF
cdr3_length: 14; clone_size: .; v_call: TRBV20-1; d_call: .; j_call: TRBJ2-5; cdr3_nt: TGCAGTGCTCCCCAGGGATTCTTCCAAGAGACCCAGTACTTC; cdr3_aa: CSAPQGFFQETQYF
cdr3_length: 16; clone_size: few; v_call: TRBV7-9; d_call: .; j_call: TRBJ2-2; cdr3_nt: TGTGCCAGCAGCTTTTTGAGCGGTAACCCCACCGGGGAGCTGTTTTTT; cdr3_aa: CASSFLSGNPTGELFF
cdr3_length: 17; clone_size: .; v_call: TRBV12-2; d_call: .; j_call: TRBJ2-3; cdr3_nt: TGTGCAAGTCGCTTGGCGTTGGAGGGACCGGGAGTAGATACGCAGTATTTT; cdr3_aa: CASRLALEGPGVDTQYF
cdr3_length: 10; clone_size: .; v_call: TRBV20-1; d_call: .; j_call: TRBJ2-1; cdr3_nt: TGCAGTGCCCTCCACAATGAGCAGTTCTTC; cdr3_aa: CSALHNEQFF
cdr3_length: 15; clone_size: .; v_call: TRBV27; d_call: .; j_call: TRBJ2-5; cdr3_nt: TGTGCCAGCAGTTTCTCAGGGGCAAGGGAAGAGACCCAGTACTTC; cdr3_aa: CASSFSGAREETQYF
cdr3_length: 15; clone_size: few; v_call: TRBV11-3; d_call: .; j_call: TRBJ1-2; cdr3_nt: TGTGCCAGCAGCCCCGGATCCGGGGCTGCCTATGGCTACACCTTC; cdr3_aa: CASSPGSGAAYGYTF
cdr3_length: 14; clone_size: .; v_call: TRBV12-3/TRBV12-4; d_call: TRBD2; j_call: TRBJ2-1; cdr3_nt: TGTGCCAGCAACCCGACTAGCGGAAGCGATGAGCAGTTCTTC; cdr3_aa: CASNPTSGSDEQFF
cdr3_length: 15; clone_size: few; v_call: TRBV5-1; d_call: TRBD1; j_call: TRBJ2-1; cdr3_nt: TGCGCCAGCAGCTCGCGGACAGGGTCCTACAATGAGCAGTTCTTC; cdr3_aa: CASSSRTGSYNEQFF
cdr3_length: 16; clone_size: many; v_call: TRBV10-3; d_call: .; j_call: TRBJ2-1; cdr3_nt: TGTGCCATCAGTGAGTCGGAGGGTCTACCTGGGTATGAGCAGTTCTTC; cdr3_aa: CAISESEGLPGYEQFF
cdr3_length: 14; clone_size: few; v_call: TRBV28; d_call: .; j_call: TRBJ2-7; cdr3_nt: TGTGCCAGCAGTTCCTGGACAGACACCTACGAGCAGTACTTC; cdr3_aa: CASSSWTDTYEQYF
cdr3_length: 15; clone_size: many; v_call: TRBV6-1; d_call: .; j_call: TRBJ2-7; cdr3_nt: TGTGCCAGCAGTGAATTTACACGCAGTGGTTACGAGCAGTACTTC; cdr3_aa: CASSEFTRSGYEQYF
cdr3_length: 12; clone_size: .; v_call: TRBV12-3/TRBV12-4; d_call: .; j_call: TRBJ1-6; cdr3_nt: TGTGCCAGCAGCTTGTCCCCTTCACCCCTCCACTTT; cdr3_aa: CASSLSPSPLHF
cdr3_length: 15; clone_size: few; v_call: TRBV7-2; d_call: .; j_call: TRBJ1-5; cdr3_nt: TGTGCCAGCAGCTTAGACAGGATGGGCAATCAGCCCCAGCATTTT; cdr3_aa: CASSLDRMGNQPQHF
cdr3_length: 11; clone_size: few; v_call: TRBV2; d_call: .; j_call: TRBJ1-2; cdr3_nt: TGTGCCAGCGCAGGGGAATATGGCTACACCTTC; cdr3_aa: CASAGEYGYTF
cdr3_length: 14; clone_size: .; v_call: TRBV27; d_call: TRBD1; j_call: TRBJ1-1; cdr3_nt: TGTGCCAGCAGTCCCCAGGGGGGGCCCACTGAAGCTTTCTTT; cdr3_aa: CASSPQGGPTEAFF
cdr3_length: 14; clone_size: many; v_call: TRBV6-5; d_call: TRBD1; j_call: TRBJ2-7; cdr3_nt: TGTGCCAGCAGTTCCAGACAGGGGGCTCGCGAGCAGTACTTC; cdr3_aa: CASSSRQGAREQYF
cdr3_length: 17; clone_size: .; v_call: TRBV21-1; d_call: .; j_call: TRBJ2-1; cdr3_nt: TGTGCCAGCAGCCCCCGAAATGCTAGCGGGAAGAACAATGAGCAGTTCTTC; cdr3_aa: CASSPRNASGKNNEQFF
cdr3_length: 16; clone_size: .; v_call: TRBV12-3/TRBV12-4; d_call: .; j_call: TRBJ1-1; cdr3_nt: TGTGCCAGCAGTTTTGGTTCAGTACTAATGAACACTGAAGCTTTCTTT; cdr3_aa: CASSFGSVLMNTEAFF
cdr3_length: 16; clone_size: .; v_call: TRBV11-2; d_call: .; j_call: TRBJ2-5; cdr3_nt: TGTGCCAGCAGACGTACCCTCGGGACGGTTGAAGAGACCCAGTACTTC; cdr3_aa: CASRRTLGTVEETQYF
cdr3_length: 15; clone_size: few; v_call: TRBV9; d_call: TRBD2; j_call: TRBJ2-1; cdr3_nt: TGTGCCAGCAGCGGATGGTTTAGCGGGATGGGTGAGCAGTTCTTC; cdr3_aa: CASSGWFSGMGEQFF
cdr3_length: 16; clone_size: .; v_call: TRBV15; d_call: .; j_call: TRBJ2-6; cdr3_nt: TGTGCCACCAGACAGGGTGGTCTAACGGGGGCCAACGTCCTGACTTTC; cdr3_aa: CATRQGGLTGANVLTF
cdr3_length: 13; clone_size: few; v_call: TRBV12-3/TRBV12-4; d_call: .; j_call: TRBJ1-2; cdr3_nt: TGTGCCAGCAGTTTAGGCGTCTCCTATGGCTACACCTTC; cdr3_aa: CASSLGVSYGYTF
cdr3_length: 14; clone_size: few; v_call: TRBV29-1; d_call: TRBD1; j_call: TRBJ1-3; cdr3_nt: TGCAGCGTTGGTCCGACAGGGGAAGGAAACACCATATATTTT; cdr3_aa: CSVGPTGEGNTIYF
cdr3_length: 13; clone_size: .; v_call: TRBV28; d_call: TRBD1; j_call: TRBJ2-4; cdr3_nt: TGTGCCAGCAGGGCCCAGGGGGTACACATTCAGTACTTC; cdr3_aa: CASRAQGVHIQYF
cdr3_length: 13; clone_size: .; v_call: TRBV19; d_call: .; j_call: TRBJ1-5; cdr3_nt: TGTGCCAGTAGCGACACGGTCAATCAGCCCCAGCATTTT; cdr3_aa: CASSDTVNQPQHF
cdr3_length: 14; clone_size: few; v_call: TRBV7-8; d_call: .; j_call: TRBJ2-1; cdr3_nt: TGTGCCAGCAGCTTAGCGGGAGGAAACAATGAGCAGTTCTTC; cdr3_aa: CASSLAGGNNEQFF
cdr3_length: 14; clone_size: few; v_call: TRBV24-1; d_call: .; j_call: TRBJ2-1; cdr3_nt: TGTGCCACCAGTGATTCGGGACTGCTCAATGAGCAGTTCTTC; cdr3_aa: CATSDSGLLNEQFF
cdr3_length: 16; clone_size: .; v_call: TRBV5-5; d_call: .; j_call: TRBJ1-1; cdr3_nt: TGTGCCAGCAGCTTGGGTCAATGGCTTTCGGACACTGAAGCTTTCTTT; cdr3_aa: CASSLGQWLSDTEAFF
cdr3_length: 15; clone_size: .; v_call: TRBV6-1; d_call: .; j_call: TRBJ2-2; cdr3_nt: TGTGCCAGCTATAAAGACAGACCGAACACCGGGGAGCTGTTTTTT; cdr3_aa: CASYKDRPNTGELFF
cdr3_length: 18; clone_size: .; v_call: TRBV18; d_call: .; j_call: TRBJ2-6; cdr3_nt: TGTGCCAGCTCACCACTGACAGGTCCCCTCTCTGGGGCCAACGTCCTGACTTTC; cdr3_aa: CASSPLTGPLSGANVLTF
cdr3_length: 15; clone_size: few; v_call: TRBV5-1; d_call: .; j_call: TRBJ2-2; cdr3_nt: TGCGCCAGCAGCCAGGGGTCAGGCGCCACCGGGGAGCTGTTTTTT; cdr3_aa: CASSQGSGATGELFF
cdr3_length: 15; clone_size: few; v_call: TRBV5-4; d_call: TRBD2; j_call: TRBJ2-7; cdr3_nt: TGTGCCAGCAGCCCCCGCGGGGGTAGCGGGGACGAGCAGTACTTC; cdr3_aa: CASSPRGGSGDEQYF
cdr3_length: 14; clone_size: few; v_call: TRBV29-1; d_call: .; j_call: TRBJ2-5; cdr3_nt: TGCAGCGTCGCCCCTCACAACCTCGGAGAGACCCAGTACTTC; cdr3_aa: CSVAPHNLGETQYF
cdr3_length: 16; clone_size: .; v_call: TRBV5-6; d_call: .; j_call: TRBJ2-6; cdr3_nt: TGTGCCAGCAGCTCCCTCCGGGGAAAAGGGGCCAACGTCCTGACTTTC; cdr3_aa: CASSSLRGKGANVLTF
cdr3_length: 16; clone_size: once; v_call: TRBV7-2; d_call: .; j_call: TRBJ2-7; cdr3_nt: TGTGCCAGCAGCTTAGAATCAGGACAGAGCTCCTACGAGCAGTACTTC; cdr3_aa: CASSLESGQSSYEQYF
cdr3_length: 17; clone_size: few; v_call: TRBV5-4; d_call: TRBD1; j_call: TRBJ2-1; cdr3_nt: TGTGCCAGCAGCGCGCCCCGGCCAGGGGGTTCCTACAATGAGCAGTTCTTC; cdr3_aa: CASSAPRPGGSYNEQFF
cdr3_length: 15; clone_size: .; v_call: TRBV12-3/TRBV12-4; d_call: TRBD2; j_call: TRBJ2-7; cdr3_nt: TGTGCCAGCAGACCAGGGACTAGCGTAACCTACGAGCAGTACTTC; cdr3_aa: CASRPGTSVTYEQYF
cdr3_length: 12; clone_size: few; v_call: TRBV28; d_call: .; j_call: TRBJ1-2; cdr3_nt: TGTGCCAGCAGTTTATTGGGGTATGGCTACACCTTC; cdr3_aa: CASSLLGYGYTF
cdr3_length: 11; clone_size: .; v_call: TRBV29-1; d_call: TRBD1; j_call: TRBJ1-2; cdr3_nt: TGCAGCGGGGGACAGGACTATGGCTACACCTTC; cdr3_aa: CSGGQDYGYTF
cdr3_length: 15; clone_size: few; v_call: TRBV28; d_call: TRBD2; j_call: TRBJ2-1; cdr3_nt: TGTGCCAGCAAGGGGGCGGGAGGGCCTTACAATGAGCAGTTCTTC; cdr3_aa: CASKGAGGPYNEQFF